The 12 T cell receptor beta chains presented below share a single source sample, sequenced in a study of blood T cells in healthy people across ages (dated by TCRdb to between 2014 and 2016). Library method: 5' RACE. The sample was run on an Illumina HiSeq 2500. The second PCR ran for about 6 to 12 cycles and used a J-beta primer mix along with a sample-barcoded 5' primer. Using fastp trimming at Q25 and MiXCR clonotype assembly, TCRdb reanalyzed the public sequencing data and kept in-frame beta chains. A single entry per CDR3 protein holds the most common genes and DNA from its merged rows. Across this sample there are around 800,000 distinct CDR3 sequences, with around half seen only once. The top ten hold about a sixth of the sample. The sequenced material came from blood. These receptors came from a man older than 75 in good health.

This chain uses TRBV20-1 with TRBJ2-5, with 9 positions matching TRBD1. Trimming cost V 0 bases and J 5 bases; bases outside gene matches: 7. This CDR3 spans 15 amino acids. CDR1 is DFQATT, CDR2 SNEGSKA, per germline (reference sequence). CDR3 amino acids: CSAREGTGQGETQYF. The CDR3 bases are TGCAGTGCTAGAGAGGGGACAGGGCAGGGCGAGACCCAGTACTTC.

V gene TRBV28 combines with J gene TRBJ1-2; 11 bases line up with TRBD1. CDR1 is MDHEN, CDR2 SYDVKM, per germline. CDR3 length: 16 residues. V was clipped by 6 bases and J by 7 bases; unmatched bases: 13. The CDR3 DNA reads TGTGCCAGCAGCCCAGAAGGACAGGGGGCGCGTCTTGGCTACACCTTC. Its translation: CASSPEGQGARLGYTF.

This chain uses TRBV6-5 with TRBJ2-2; 7 bases are a match to TRBD1. After removal of 5 bases from V and 1 base from J, the junction contained 7 bases not matched to a gene. The CDR3 is 16 residues long. Germline CDR1 MNHEY, CDR2 SVGAGI. CDR3 residues: CASSTGTALNTGELFF. DNA for the CDR3: TGTGCCAGCAGTACCGGGACAGCGCTGAACACCGGGGAGCTGTTTTTT.

This clonotype has a single count. The J gene is TRBJ2-1, the V gene TRBV28, with D possibly being TRBD1 or TRBD2 (5 bases each). The CDR3 contains 11 residues. Per the germline V gene, CDR1 is MDHEN and CDR2 is SYDVKM. The V end lost 4 bases, the J end lost 13 bases, and 11 bases lay between the germline ends. CDR3 protein: CASSSLGTQFF. CDR3 bases: TGTGCCAGCAGTTCTCTGGGGACCCAGTTCTTC.

This chain joins TRBV2 and TRBJ2-7, with 8 bases lining up with TRBD2. Germline CDR1 and CDR2: SNHLY and FYNNEI. The CDR3 sequence is 16 residues long. V was pared by 6 bases and J by 3 bases, with 13 bases of the junction left unmatched. CDR3: CASSASLAGSLYEQYF. CDR3 sequence (DNA): TGTGCCAGCAGCGCCTCCTTAGCGGGATCCCTCTACGAGCAGTACTTC.

CDR3 sequence (DNA): TGCGCCAGCAGCCAAGAAGACAGGGTTGGTTACGAGCAGTACTTC. It yields the protein CASSQEDRVGYEQYF. This chain connects TRBV4-1 to TRBJ2-5; TRBD1 aligns across 7 bases. The end of the DNA aligns better with TRBJ2-7, so the J call may be wrong. The CDR3 length is 15 residues. Germline CDR1 is MGHRA and CDR2 is YSYEKL.

This clonotype was seen only a few times. The chain recombines TRBV5-1 with TRBJ2-1; tentatively, D is TRBD2 (5 bases). Trimming took off 7 bases at V and 2 bases at J, with 16 bases between the two ends. The CDR3 sequence is 15 residues long. Germline CDR1 reads SGHRS; CDR2 reads YFSETQ. In DNA, the CDR3 is TGCGCCAGCGCTGTCGAGGTAGCGACCTACAATGAGCAGTTCTTC. Protein: CASAVEVATYNEQFF.

This clonotype was seen at least ten times. This chain links TRBV4-1 with TRBJ2-1, with 10 nucleotides matching TRBD1. This CDR3 has 16 amino acids. Germline CDR1 and CDR2: MGHRA and YSYEKL. V shed 3 bases and J 0 bases; nucleotides not matched to a gene: 2. CDR3 sequence reads: CASSQGQGFSYNEQFF. The CDR3 DNA reads as TGCGCCAGCAGCCAGGGACAGGGGTTCTCCTACAATGAGCAGTTCTTC.

The V call is TRBV20-1, the J call TRBJ2-1, with D possibly TRBD2 on 6 matching bases. This CDR3 is built from 15 residues. V lost 5 bases, J lost 2 bases, and 16 bases lay in between. The germline V gene has CDR1 DFQATT and CDR2 SNEGSKA (reference sequence). In DNA form, the CDR3 reads TGCAGTGCTCATCCGCCGGGAGTCCCCTACAATGAGCAGTTCTTC. This gives the protein CSAHPPGVPYNEQFF.

This sequence joins TRBV10-3 and TRBJ2-3; 10 nucleotides agree with TRBD2. Germline trimming cut 5 bases from V and 2 bases from J; bases unmatched to any gene: 4. The CDR3 spans 15 residues. Germline CDR1 reads ENHRY; CDR2 reads SYGVKD. The CDR3 sequence: CAISNSGGPTDTQYF. The CDR3 coding sequence is TGTGCCATCAGTAATAGCGGGGGGCCCACAGATACGCAGTATTTT.

The V and J genes are TRBV5-1 and TRBJ2-3; D might be TRBD1 (6 bases). The ends were cut back, 3 bases at V and 1 base at J, with 12 bases in the middle. The CDR3 has 15 amino acids. Germline-derived CDR1 and CDR2 are SGHRS and YFSETQ. The CDR3 sequence is CASSSTGPRTDTQYF. DNA for the CDR3: TGCGCCAGCAGCTCCACAGGGCCTCGCACAGATACGCAGTATTTT.

The chain couples TRBV2 to TRBJ2-1; D is undetermined. The germline CDR1 and CDR2 sequences are SNHLY and FYNNEI. This CDR3 has 12 amino acids. The ends were cut back, 5 bases at V and 7 bases at J, with 9 bases in the middle. Here the CDR3 reads CASSPGPNEQFF. CDR3 nucleotides: TGTGCCAGCAGTCCCGGACCGAATGAGCAGTTCTTC.